The clone carrying this TCR beta chain came up many times. The antigen is undetermined. V was pared by 6 bases and J by 6 bases, with 16 bases between. This CDR3 contains 13 residues. Germline V lookup: CDR1 SQVTM, CDR2 ANQGSEA. Study-wide findings and caveats: Tumor memory CD4+ T cell TCR gene usage clustered with blood and lymph node memory CD4+ cells and lymph node naive CD4+ cells. Greatest tumor Treg TCR overlap was with tumor naive CD4+ cells. Whole repertoires were not studied in the larger cohort, only one V-J beta rearrangement.

MiXCR was run by TCRdb on the 5' RACE reads, yielding one entry per CDR3 protein. The data show tens of thousands of distinct CDR3 sequences, about 20% seen once. The chain recombines TRBV29-1 with TRBJ2-3; possibly TRBD1 for D (5 bases). The TCR originated in a female donor with breast cancer. Material for sequencing was memory CD4+ T cells sorted from a lymph node. The subset: memory CD4+ T cells, CD4+CD45RO+CD25-. CDR3 sequence (DNA): TGCAGCGTCGATATTACCAGGGATGATACGCAGTATTTT. Protein: CSVDITRDDTQYF.